Presented here are 28 T cell receptor beta chains from one specimen sequenced in a study of OX40 agonist ivuxolimab in advanced cancers. The repertoire was sequenced with immunoSEQ multiplex PCR; TCRdb's copy has only in-frame clones and lacks some. The sample contains over 55,000 clones, 80% of which appear only once. The starting material was CD4+ or CD8+ T cells sorted from blood, obtained in a trial of the OX40 agonist ivuxolimab. The receptors were gathered from an adult with an advanced solid tumor such as melanoma, head and neck, liver or kidney cancer.

The chain joins TRBV11-2 to TRBJ2-2; TRBD2 agrees at 7 bases. The J segment lost 4 bases and the V segment lost 1 base, leaving 6 bases of the junction unmatched. Germline V CDR1 and CDR2: SGHAT, FQNNGV. There are 16 residues in the CDR3. The CDR3 DNA sequence: TGTGCCAGCAGCTTAGTTGGAGGGAGGGGCACCGGGGAGCTGTTTTTT. Protein sequence: CASSLVGGRGTGELFF.

V is TRBV7-8 and J is TRBJ2-3; D is undetermined. Trimming stripped 1 base from V and 3 bases from J, with 14 bases between. CDR1 is SGHVS and CDR2 is FQNEAQ in the germline V gene. This CDR3 region has 16 residues. The CDR3 spells CASSLGPTLITDTQYF. In DNA form, the CDR3 reads TGTGCCAGCAGCTTAGGCCCGACCCTGATAACAGATACGCAGTATTTT.

The V and J genes are TRBV4-2 and TRBJ2-4; a possible D gene is TRBD2 (5 bases). CDR3 length: 12 amino acids. The germline gives CDR1 LGHNA, CDR2 YNFKEQ. V was cut by 0 bases and J by 9 bases, with 6 bases left in between. The CDR3 loop reads CASSQDGGIQYF. The DNA of the CDR3 is TGTGCCAGCAGCCAAGACGGAGGCATTCAGTACTTC.

This clone was detected only a few times. This rearrangement joins TRBV2 to TRBJ2-3; D is possibly TRBD2 (6 bases). Germline loops: CDR1 SNHLY, CDR2 FYNNEI. The CDR3 spans 15 residues. V lost 8 bases and J lost 1, with 16 bases in between. The CDR3 DNA reads as TGTGCCAGCCGGGGACTCCCCCAGGGCACAGATACGCAGTATTTT. Translation: CASRGLPQGTDTQYF.

The count of this clone is one. The rearrangement uses TRBV5-6 and TRBJ2-5, with 10 positions matching TRBD1. V dropped 4 bases and J dropped 5; count of bases not matched to a gene: 11. This CDR3 region has 16 residues. The V gene's germline CDR1 is SGHDT and CDR2 YYEEEE. The CDR3 DNA follows: TGTGCCAGCAGCCTCCGGACGGACAGGGGGACGGAGACCCAGTACTTC. This gives the protein CASSLRTDRGTETQYF.

This clone was detected only once. The CDR3 DNA reads TGTGCCAGCAGCTTTAGTCCCGACAGGGTATTGGCTGGCTACACCTTC. This codes for CASSFSPDRVLAGYTF. The rearrangement links TRBV7-9 to TRBJ1-2; TRBD1 matches at 7 bases. Germline V gene lookup returns CDR1 SEHNR and CDR2 FQNEAQ (reference sequence). Trimming at V came to 3 bases and at J to 7 bases, leaving 14 bases not matched to a gene. The CDR3 has 16 amino acids.

V usage is TRBV7-2 and J usage is TRBJ2-2; D is possibly TRBD2 (6 bases). CDR1 is SGHTA and CDR2 is FQGNSA in the germline V gene. V was pared by 4 bases and J by 7 bases, with 10 bases between. CDR3 size: 13 residues. CDR3 sequence: CASSSKGGGELFF. The CDR3 nucleotides read TGTGCCAGCAGCTCTAAGGGAGGCGGGGAGCTGTTTTTT.

The gene calls are TRBV10-1 and TRBJ1-1; TRBD1 matches at 9 bases. V shed 5 bases and J 8 bases; nucleotides not matched to a gene: 6. Germline assignment: CDR1 WNHNN and CDR2 SYGVQD (reference sequence). The CDR3 is 13 amino acids. CDR3 DNA: TGCGCCAGCAGTCGTCCCGGGACAGGGGAAGCTTTCTTT. Amino acids: CASSRPGTGEAFF.

The CDR3 region is CASSQVAGGGPQHF. In DNA form, the CDR3 reads TGCGCCAGCAGCCAAGTAGCCGGGGGGGGGCCCCAGCATTTT. The rearrangement joins TRBV4-1 to TRBJ1-5; TRBD1 is a possible D gene (5 bases). Germline CDR1 and CDR2: MGHRA and YSYEKL. The V end lost 1 base, the J end lost 9 bases, and 13 bases lay between the germline ends. This CDR3 contains 14 residues.

This clone was seen once. The V and J genes are TRBV6-6 and TRBJ1-1; D unclear. The CDR3 has 15 amino acids. The germline V gene encodes CDR1 MNHNY and CDR2 SVGAGI (reference sequence). The V gene lost 6 bases and the J gene lost 6 bases, with 20 bases spanning the gap. Written as DNA, the CDR3 is TGTGCCAGCAGCCAGAGGGAGGTTAAGGAAGCTGAAGCTTTCTTT. Translating gives CASSQREVKEAEAFF.

The chain carries TRBV20-1 and TRBJ1-2; the D gene is possibly TRBD1 (5 bases). Germline CDR1 and CDR2: DFQATT and SNEGSKA (reference sequence). The V end was cut by 3 bases, the J end by 8 bases, with 10 bases between. The CDR3 runs to 11 residues. CDR3: CSARAGAGYTF. The CDR3 DNA follows: TGCAGTGCTAGGGCTGGGGCAGGCTACACCTTC.

The chain employs TRBV19 and TRBJ2-4, with a possible D match to TRBD1 (5 bases). The germline V gene encodes CDR1 LNHDA and CDR2 SQIVND (reference sequence). Trimming cost V 5 bases and J 3 bases, with 14 bases left between them. The CDR3 has 15 amino acids. The CDR3 is CASSWVGPGKNIQYF. CDR3 coding DNA: TGTGCCAGTAGTTGGGTGGGGCCAGGCAAAAACATTCAGTACTTC.

The rearrangement uses TRBV15 and TRBJ2-3; D is ambiguous. Per germline, CDR1 LNHNV and CDR2 YYDKDF (reference sequence). The CDR3 length is 13 residues. The V end lost 5 bases, the J end lost 6 bases, and 12 bases lay between the germline ends. This chain's CDR3 is CATSAVQADTQYF. The DNA for the CDR3 is TGTGCCACCAGCGCCGTGCAGGCGGATACGCAGTATTTT.

The rearrangement links TRBV5-4 to TRBJ1-4, with 7 bases aligning to TRBD1. This CDR3 is 16 amino acids long. Per the germline V gene, CDR1 is SGHNT and CDR2 is YYREEE (reference sequence). V trimming: 4 bases; J trimming: 5 bases; junction bases outside the gene matches: 11. The CDR3 reads CASSQDLTGTNEKLFF. The CDR3 DNA sequence: TGTGCCAGCAGCCAAGATCTGACAGGGACAAATGAAAAACTGTTTTTT. The whole variable domain, remainder taken from reference TRBV5-4 and TRBJ1-4, is ETGVTQSPTHLIKTRGQQVTLRCSSQSGHNTVSWYQQALGQGPQFIFQYYREEENGRGNFPPRFSGLQFPNYSSELNVNALELDDSALYLCASSQDLTGTNEKLFFGSGTQLSVL.

This chain joins TRBV4-3 and TRBJ2-7, with 8 bases fitting TRBD2. Germline trimming cut 2 bases from V and 2 bases from J; bases unmatched to any gene: 5. CDR1 LGHNA and CDR2 YSLEER come from the germline V gene. The CDR3 is 15 residues long. The DNA of the CDR3 is TGCGCCAGCAGCCAATCCCTAGCGGGTACCTACGAGCAGTACTTC. Translation gives CASSQSLAGTYEQYF.

This chain connects TRBV2 to TRBJ1-6, with D maybe TRBD1 (6 bases). CDR1 is SNHLY, CDR2 FYNNEI, per germline. Trimming pared 2 bases from V and 10 bases from J, leaving 12 bases between. The CDR3 consists of 14 residues. This chain's CDR3 is CASSELRGQSPLHF. The DNA for the CDR3 is TGTGCCAGCAGTGAACTCAGGGGCCAATCACCCCTCCACTTT.

The chain joins TRBV7-2 to TRBJ2-5, with D uncertain. CDR3 size: 13 residues. Germline assignment: CDR1 SGHTA and CDR2 FQGNSA. Between the trimmed V and J ends, which lost 3 bases and 5 bases, there was a span of 10 bases. DNA for the CDR3: TGTGCCAGCAGCTTCCTATGGGCCGAGACCCAGTACTTC. Translation gives CASSFLWAETQYF.

The chain combines TRBV28 with TRBJ1-1; D is unresolved. Trimming shortened V by 4 bases and J by 1 base, and 10 bases separated the two germline ends. The CDR3 spans 14 residues. From germline, CDR1 is MDHEN and CDR2 SYDVKM. In DNA form, the CDR3 reads TGTGCCAGCAGTTCCCCCGACCGGAACACTGAAGCTTTCTTT. This codes for CASSSPDRNTEAFF. Complete variable domain (other parts from reference TRBV28 and TRBJ1-1): DVKVTQSSRYLVKRTGEKVFLECVQDMDHENMFWYRQDPGLGLRLIYFSYDVKMKEKGDIPEGYSVSREKKERFSLILESASTNQTSMYLCASSSPDRNTEAFFGQGTRLTVV.

The gene calls are TRBV27 and TRBJ1-2; TRBD1 matches 8 bases. The length of the CDR3 is 12 residues. J was trimmed by 8 bases and V by 6 bases; bases with no gene match: 5. Germline CDR1 MNHEY, CDR2 SMNVEV (reference sequence). The CDR3 DNA reads TGTGCCAGCAGCGGCAGGGGGCGGGGCTACACCTTC. This codes for CASSGRGRGYTF.

The gene calls are TRBV5-4 and TRBJ2-2; 10 bases fit TRBD1. V was clipped by 4 bases and J by 4 bases; unmatched bases: 4. Germline lookup yields CDR1 SGHNT and CDR2 YYREEE (reference sequence). The CDR3 spans 15 residues. The CDR3 protein is CASSPGTGVTGELFF. The CDR3, as DNA: TGTGCCAGCAGCCCCGGGACAGGGGTCACCGGGGAGCTGTTTTTT.

The chain has TRBV11-2 and TRBJ2-3; D might be TRBD1 (6 bases). V shed 6 bases and J shed 6 bases, with 10 bases lying between them. Germline lookup yields CDR1 SGHAT and CDR2 FQNNGV. The CDR3 has 12 amino acids. This chain's CDR3 is CASSYDRDTQYF. In DNA, the CDR3 is TGTGCCAGCAGTTACGACAGGGATACGCAGTATTTT. The whole variable domain, remainder taken from reference TRBV11-2 and TRBJ2-3, is EAGVAQSPRYKIIEKRQSVAFWCNPISGHATLYWYQQILGQGPKLLIQFQNNGVVDDSQLPKDRFSAERLKGVDSTLKIQPAKLEDSAVYLCASSYDRDTQYFGPGTRLTVL.

The CDR3 region is CASSTRQGRAGELFF. The CDR3 bases are TGTGCCAGCAGCACCCGACAGGGAAGGGCCGGGGAGCTGTTTTTT. The chain recombines TRBV7-2 with TRBJ2-2; 7 bases match TRBD1. Germline V gives CDR1 SGHTA, CDR2 FQGNSA. Germline trimming cut 5 bases from V and 6 bases from J; bases unmatched to any gene: 9. The CDR3 has 15 amino acids.

J is TRBJ2-5 and V is TRBV6-6, with TRBD1 identical over 8 bases. Germline CDR1 is MNHNY and CDR2 is SVGAGI (reference sequence). V shed 7 bases and J 4 bases; nucleotides not matched to a gene: 5. CDR3 length equals 13 residues. CDR3 nucleotide sequence: TGTGCCAGCAAAACAGGGGGGCCAGAGACCCAGTACTTC. Translated: CASKTGGPETQYF.

In this sample, this clone turned up a few times. This chain connects TRBV10-3 to TRBJ2-5; TRBD1 or TRBD2 may be the D gene (6 bases each). The V end was cut by 10 bases, the J end by 1 base, with 16 bases between. This CDR3 is 14 amino acids long. The germline V gene has CDR1 ENHRY and CDR2 SYGVKD. In DNA, the CDR3 is TGTGCCACCACGAAACAGGGAGGCCAAGAGACCCAGTACTTC. Protein product: CATTKQGGQETQYF.

The rearrangement joins TRBV4-3 to TRBJ2-7; 9 bases align to TRBD1. V trimming: 4 bases; J trimming: 4 bases; junction bases outside the gene matches: 2. The germline CDR1 and CDR2 sequences are LGHNA and YSLEER. The CDR3 totals 13 residues. The CDR3 DNA reads as TGCGCCAGCAGCCGGGACAGGGAGTACGAGCAGTACTTC. Translation: CASSRDREYEQYF.

The V call is TRBV2, the J call TRBJ1-4; the match to TRBD1 covers 9 bases. The CDR3 has 14 amino acids. V dropped 6 bases and J dropped 5; count of bases not matched to a gene: 4. Looked up from germline, CDR1 is SNHLY and CDR2 is FYNNEI. The CDR3 sequence is CASRRDRENEKLFF. The CDR3 coding sequence is TGTGCCAGCAGGAGGGACAGGGAGAATGAAAAACTGTTTTTT.

This chain uses TRBV5-1 with TRBJ1-2, with unresolved D. V was clipped by 3 bases and J by 1 base, with 4 bases between them. CDR3 length: 12 residues. Germline-derived CDR1 and CDR2 are SGHRS and YFSETQ. CDR3 sequence (DNA): TGCGCCAGCAGCTGGGATAACTATGGCTACACCTTC. It yields the protein CASSWDNYGYTF.

V is TRBV6-5 and J is TRBJ2-2; D remains ambiguous. This CDR3 has 14 amino acids. Trimming cost V 6 bases and J 4 bases, with 12 bases left between them. The germline gives CDR1 MNHEY, CDR2 SVGAGI. Here the CDR3 reads CASRPPDGTGELFF. As DNA, the CDR3 is TGTGCCAGCAGACCCCCGGACGGCACCGGGGAGCTGTTTTTT.